Below, one TCR beta chain is given with its context. What it binds is unknown. V was shortened by 5 bases and J by 0 bases, with 15 bases between the two germline ends. The CDR3 has 15 residues. Germline V gene data show CDR1 as SGHRS and CDR2 as YFSETQ. Partitioning of CD4+ cells yielded a CD45RA+ naive subset and a CD45RA-negative memory subset. These data are taken from a study of shared clonotypes between healthy human individuals. Study-level findings and limits: Naive subsets usually exceeded memory subsets in estimated richness.

Sorted-subset replicate PCRs used about 0.2 ug of genomic DNA. This amount corresponded to 30,000 to 35,000 T cell genomes. TCRdb's table, derived via immunoSEQ multiplex PCR, lists solely in-frame clones and lacks some. The sample shows 950,000 to 1,300,000 clones, around 76% of them seen only once. This chain connects TRBV5-1 to TRBJ2-7; no clear D gene. This TCR derives from a man younger than 30 in good health. Sequencing was done on a sample of memory CD4+ T cells sorted from blood. Described subset: CD45RA-negative fraction. In DNA, the CDR3 is TGCGCCAGCAGTGGAACCCCAGGCAGCTCCTACGAGCAGTACTTC. Residues: CASSGTPGSSYEQYF.